This TCR beta chain originates from a study of patients and donors after allogeneic stem cell transplantation (dated by TCRdb to 2020 to 2021). This clonotype was seen at least ten times. It has no known antigen specificity. Base qualities were left out, and no much larger clone turns up one base away. V was cut back by 0 bases and J by 2 bases, leaving a gap of 10 bases between them. The CDR3 covers 15 residues, taking in both the cysteine and the phenylalanine. Kept here is only the CDR3 DNA, which spans 45 bases and is read in frame from base 1. Taken from the germline V gene, the CDR1 and CDR2 loops are MNHEY and SVGAGI. Receptors were amplified or captured by RT-PCR. TCRdb lists the instrument as NextSeq 550. The public reads were reanalyzed by TCRdb: fastp trimming at Q25, MiXCR alignment, in-frame beta chains only. Every entry covers one CDR3 protein and lists the most common genes and DNA from its rows. The sample table records some 960,000 distinct CDR3 sequences; under 20% of these occur just once. Jointly, the top ten make up about 6% of the sample.

The sequencing input was blood, either unsorted or a sorted T cell fraction (not recorded which). The chain joins TRBV6-5 to TRBJ1-2, with the D gene call left open. The sequence was collected from a human donor who was either an allogeneic HSCT recipient or a stem cell or donor lymphocyte infusion donor (not recorded which). It is not recorded whose cells these are; they may come from a transplant donor. CDR3 protein: CASSYSTGGNYGYTF. The nucleotide sequence reads TGTGCCAGCAGTTACTCGACGGGAGGGAACTATGGCTACACCTTC.